This T cell receptor beta chain was sequenced for a study of cytomegalovirus exposure and HLA in healthy donors. Study-wide results and limits: Many donors shared some public TCRs, even though most TCR sequences were rare. Available immune exposure information covered CMV serostatus only.

The germline gives CDR1 LNHDA, CDR2 SQIVND (reference sequence). The trim removed 0 bases at V and 7 bases at J, leaving 8 bases unmatched. This CDR3 comprises 17 residues. In regard to this clone: Its antigen is still unknown.

PCR used 60 Vbeta primers and 13 Jbeta primers. Clones were read by immunoSEQ multiplex PCR, and TCRdb kept only the in-frame ones, dropping some. The table lists some 130,000 clones, 82% of them singletons. The clonotype originates from a male donor in good health and CMV-seropositive. The sequencing sample was made of PBMCs. The rearrangement links TRBV19 to TRBJ1-5; the match to TRBD1 covers 11 bases. CDR3 protein: CASSIEGSGQGGQPQHF. CDR3 DNA: TGTGCCAGTAGTATAGAAGGTTCGGGACAGGGGGGACAGCCCCAGCATTTT. Combining the CDR3 with reference TRBV19 and TRBJ1-5 gives the whole variable domain DGGITQSPKYLFRKEGQNVTLSCEQNLNHDAMYWYRQDPGQGLRLIYYSQIVNDFQKGDIAEGYSVSREKKESFPLTVTSAQKNPTAFYLCASSIEGSGQGGQPQHFGDGTRLSIL.